This T cell receptor beta chain was sequenced during a study of glioma-infiltrating T cells after dendritic cell vaccination. Overall study: Patients received autologous tumor lysate-pulsed dendritic cell vaccination between about 2003 and 2012. Three intradermal dendritic cell vaccine injections were given every two weeks.

TCRdb's copy holds only in-frame clones and misses some; the assay was immunoSEQ multiplex PCR. Altogether 100,000 or so clones are present, 85% to 90% being singletons, with the ten largest covering approximately 2.7%. Study findings and constraints: Patients with more pretreatment TILs had longer time to progression and survival.

Time point given: after dendritic cell vaccination, including at tumor progression/relapse. Isocitrate dehydrogenase mutation was absent in all glioblastoma patients. Germline CDR1 is MGHRA and CDR2 is YSYEKL. V shed 3 bases, J shed 2 bases, and the junction held 5 bases outside the gene matches. This CDR3 is 16 amino acids long. A single count supports this clone. The antigen remains undetermined. J is TRBJ1-5 and V is TRBV4-1; 9 bases fit TRBD1. This receptor was taken from a human donor with glioblastoma. The sample consisted of blood, taken after dendritic cell vaccination. In DNA, the CDR3 is TGCGCCAGCAGCCAGCAGGACAGGGGTGGCAATCAGCCCCAGCATTTT. Its protein is CASSQQDRGGNQPQHF.